Listed below are T cell receptor beta chains from one sample, sequenced in a study of shared clonotypes between healthy human individuals. The method was immunoSEQ multiplex PCR; TCRdb's version includes in-frame clones alone and lacks a portion of them. Of about 1 million clones in the sample, around 82% were seen once. The sequenced material came from memory CD4+ T cells from PBMCs. The receptors were gathered from a man younger than 35 in good health. Some clones in this sample may be carry-over from other donors' samples. Both conserved end residues are trimmed from each CDR3.

cdr3_length v_call cdr3_aa
13 TRBV7-9 ASSLWGSPHNEQF
13 TRBV5-1 ASDSGQGGQETQY
14 TRBV5-5 ASSLEGQFRGYEQY
11 TRBV11-2 ASSAGLAGTQY
11 TRBV4-2 ASSQEGFEKLF
11 TRBV7-9 ASSLVSGNTIY
10 TRBV7-2 ASQGRNQPQH
12 TRBV18 ASSPIGLNTEAF
14 TRBV6-6 ASSQPLAGGSYEQY
11 TRBV4-3 ASSQEEGDEQY
14 TRBV28 ASSLWTGNSGNTIY
12 TRBV5-1 ASSLSPGYYEQY
10 TRBV5-1 ASSLALDTQY
13 TRBV7-2 ASSGQGVRTGELF
11 TRBV28 ASLQLNTGELF
13 TRBV28 ASSGGPRVQETQY
10 TRBV6-4 ASSDYRGEAF
12 TRBV6-6 ASRQPGQTDTQY
13 TRBV2 ASRLGVSLGEKLF
13 TRBV4-1 ASSQASAYTDTQY
12 TRBV7-2 ASSFRQENTEAF
12 TRBV5-6 ASSLAGSGEKLF
11 TRBV5-5 ASSLAPREKLF
11 TRBV7-3 ASSLNSGNTIY
12 TRBV28 ATTLPGSGNTIY
11 TRBV7-9 ASSSGRGNEQF
13 TRBV29-1 SVEWTSGTGETQY
11 TRBV5-1 ASSPSGTDTQY
13 TRBV5-1 ASSLPQGNTGELF
11 TRBV9 ASSLGHGNTIY
13 TRBV7-3 ASSPDCGRIEKLF
13 TRBV5-1 ASSLYGENTGELF
14 TRBV18 ASSFAGDSNTGELF
13 TRBV28 ASSPGSISGNTIY
13 TRBV30 AWSFGQGFLYEQY
10 TRBV7-6 ASSPRGDTQY
14 TRBV5-1 ASSLAGDSGSDEQY
13 TRBV15 ATRTGLAVTDTQY
11 TRBV6-1 ASLGTANEKLF
11 TRBV6-5 ASSPRTASGYT
12 TRBV5-1 ASSLEASGTEQY
13 TRBV2 ASSLQGLGGTEAF
14 TRBV18 ASSPRTGDSNYGYT
10 TRBV29-1 SAGGQGNGYT
12 TRBV6-1 ASSDRGLGDTQY
14 TRBV18 ASSPRDRDINYGYT
11 TRBV2 ASALDRTYEQY
9 TRBV7-2 ASSPVHEQF